The clone carrying this T cell receptor (beta chain) appeared a few times. Its specificity is not known. A second roughly 6 to 12 cycle PCR used barcoded and J-beta primers. Every molecule of cDNA carried a tag from a template-switch adaptor with 12 random nucleotides. Using its own MiXCR run on the 5' RACE reads, TCRdb lists one record per CDR3 protein. In the table there are roughly 730,000 distinct CDR3 sequences, roughly three fifths of which are singletons. The data originate from a study of blood T cells in healthy people across ages. The V gene's germline CDR1 is SGHRS and CDR2 YFSETQ. The V gene lost 4 bases and the J gene lost 5 bases, with 15 bases spanning the gap. The CDR3 consists of 14 residues. Study findings and constraints: Comparison with aged donors showed that long-lived donors had more naive CD4+ cells and higher diversity. Age advanced and TCR beta diversity per million T cells fell, roughly linearly.

The chain uses TRBV5-1 and TRBJ2-5; D is undetermined. This clonotype was sampled from a man in his forties in good health. Source material: blood. CDR3 bases: TGCGCCAGCAGCATTTCTACGGGCCCCGAGACCCAGTACTTC. Its translation: CASSISTGPETQYF.